The clone carrying this T cell receptor beta chain was seen repeatedly, ten times or more. What it binds is not known. This sample is drawn from a study of T cells in Graves' hyperthyroidism and ophthalmopathy. Amplified regions were TCR beta CDR3 sequences from RNA transcripts. HTBI primers were used for first-round RT-PCR of the TCR CDR3. TCRdb redid the calling of the multiplex PCR reads with MiXCR, one entry per CDR3 protein. The data show about 640,000 distinct CDR3 sequences, with around 15% seen just once and roughly an eighth held by the top ten. Study outcomes and limitations: For ophthalmopathy, model prediction preceded onset by a median 6.5 months.

Trimming took 8 bases from V and 3 from J; bases not matched to a gene: 8. CDR3 length: 14 residues. CDR1 and CDR2 from the germline V gene are SNHLY and FYNNEI. The chain joins TRBV2 to TRBJ2-7; 9 positions agree with TRBD1. The specimen sequenced was blood. This sequence originates from a woman in her forties or fifties with Graves' ophthalmopathy. The CDR3 coding sequence is TGTGCCAGCGCAATCCGGGACAGGGACTACGAGCAGTACTTC. It codes for CASAIRDRDYEQYF.